This TCR beta chain was observed in a study of blood T cell repertoires in COVID-19. Turning to the study itself: The study drew acute and convalescent COVID-19 samples from the United States, Italy and Spain. T cells, B-cell-depleted T cells, or PBMCs supplied cDNA or gDNA.

Per the original data handling: Amplification from reference gene primers served as the basis for estimated nucleated cell counts. Measured with immunoSEQ multiplex PCR; TCRdb has only the in-frame clones, and not every one. D and trimming were read from the DNA, whereas the V and J calls and clone size are those reported in that table. The sample lists 30,000 to 40,000 clones, 65% to 90% occurring once. This clone was observed a handful of times. Sequencing was done on a sample of peripheral blood. This receptor was identified in a woman aged 60 to 75 with active COVID-19.

The CDR3 here is CASSVGRADSNQPQHF. The CDR3 nucleotides are TGTGCCAGCAGCGTAGGCAGGGCGGATAGCAATCAGCCCCAGCATTTT. The V gene is TRBV7-9, the J gene TRBJ1-5; maybe TRBD1 (5 bases). This CDR3 comprises 16 residues. CDR1 and CDR2 from the germline V gene are SEHNR and FQNEAQ (reference sequence). Between the trimmed V and J ends, which lost 5 bases and 0 bases, there was a span of 14 bases.